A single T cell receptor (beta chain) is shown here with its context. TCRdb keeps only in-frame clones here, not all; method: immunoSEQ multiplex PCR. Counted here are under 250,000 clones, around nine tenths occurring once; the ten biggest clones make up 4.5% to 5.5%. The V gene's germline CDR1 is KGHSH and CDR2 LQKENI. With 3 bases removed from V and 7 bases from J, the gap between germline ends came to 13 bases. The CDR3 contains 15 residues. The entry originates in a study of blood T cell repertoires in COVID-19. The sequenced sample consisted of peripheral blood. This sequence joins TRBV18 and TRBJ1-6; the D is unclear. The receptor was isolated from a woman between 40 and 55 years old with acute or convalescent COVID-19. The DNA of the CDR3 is TGTGCCAGCTCACCCTCCGAGGGTTCAAATTCACCCCTCCACTTT. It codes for CASSPSEGSNSPLHF.